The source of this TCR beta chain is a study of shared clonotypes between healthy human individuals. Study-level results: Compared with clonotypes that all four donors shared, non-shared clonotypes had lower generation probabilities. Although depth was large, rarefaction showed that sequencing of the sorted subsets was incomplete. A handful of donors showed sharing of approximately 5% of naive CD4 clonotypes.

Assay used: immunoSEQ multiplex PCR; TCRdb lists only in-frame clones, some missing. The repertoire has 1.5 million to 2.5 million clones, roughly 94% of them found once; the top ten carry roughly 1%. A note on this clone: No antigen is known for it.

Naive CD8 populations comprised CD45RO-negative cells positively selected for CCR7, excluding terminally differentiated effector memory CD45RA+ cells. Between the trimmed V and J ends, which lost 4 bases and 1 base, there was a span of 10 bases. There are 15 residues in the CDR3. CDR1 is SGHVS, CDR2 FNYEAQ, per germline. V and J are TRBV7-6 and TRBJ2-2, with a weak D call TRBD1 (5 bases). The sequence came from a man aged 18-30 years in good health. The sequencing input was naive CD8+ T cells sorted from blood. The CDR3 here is CASSSTQGNTGELFF. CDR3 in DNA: TGTGCCAGCAGCTCCACCCAGGGGAACACCGGGGAGCTGTTTTTT.